The 30 T cell receptor beta chains in this list originate from one sample, sequenced in a study of CD8+ T cells in alopecia areata. In each case, RNA was isolated and then reverse transcribed into cDNA as the sequencing template. This table comes from immunoSEQ multiplex PCR, and its TCRdb copy is limited to in-frame clones, with some not included. The sample shows 200,000 to 250,000 clones, more than 45% of them seen only once. Treatment meaning: oral pan-JAK inhibitor, 5-10 mg twice daily. The source was CD4+ T cells sorted from blood, collected at week 4, from a patient treated with tofacitinib. Receptors originate from a human donor with alopecia areata.

J is TRBJ2-5 and V is TRBV15, with 8 bases matching TRBD2. CDR1 is LNHNV and CDR2 is YYDKDF in the germline V gene (reference sequence). The ends lost 3 bases at V and 3 bases at J; junction bases unmatched: 6. There are 15 residues in the CDR3. CDR3: CATSRTGTREETQYF. The CDR3 nucleotides read TGTGCCACCAGCAGGACCGGGACTAGGGAAGAGACCCAGTACTTC. The full variable domain, with the rest looked up from reference TRBV15 and TRBJ2-5, is DAMVIQNPRYQVTQFGKPVTLSCSQTLNHNVMYWYQQKSSQAPKLLFHYYDKDFNNEADTPDNFQSRRPNTSFCFLDIRSPGLGDTAMYLCATSRTGTREETQYFGPGTRLLVL.

V is TRBV29-1 and J is TRBJ1-4; D uncertain. Germline loops: CDR1 SQVTM, CDR2 ANQGSEA. With 6 bases removed from V and 7 bases from J, the gap between germline ends came to 15 bases. The CDR3 runs to 13 residues. The DNA of the CDR3 is TGCAGCGTACGGGGAGTAGCGCGTGAAAAACTGTTTTTT. This codes for CSVRGVAREKLFF.

The genes are TRBV4-1 and TRBJ2-3; 8 bases agree with TRBD2. This CDR3 contains 18 residues. J gave up 5 bases and V 0 bases, and 13 bases lay outside the gene matches. Germline V gene data show CDR1 as MGHRA and CDR2 as YSYEKL. The CDR3 bases are TGCGCCAGCAGCCAAGATGTCTCGGGGGGGGTGCAGGGAGATACGCAGTATTTT. This encodes CASSQDVSGGVQGDTQYF.

The chain is built from TRBV6-5 and TRBJ2-5; D may be TRBD1 (6 bases). CDR1 MNHEY and CDR2 SVGAGI come from the germline V gene. The CDR3 spans 13 residues. V was clipped by 10 bases and J by 5 bases, with 17 bases between them. The CDR3 DNA is TGTGCCACTTCCAGGGGATCTTGGGAGACCCAGTACTTC. It is translated as CATSRGSWETQYF.

This clone was detected only a few times. The chain combines TRBV2 with TRBJ2-7; D possibly corresponds to TRBD1 (6 bases). Germline V lookup: CDR1 SNHLY, CDR2 FYNNEI. The CDR3 covers 12 residues. Between the trimmed V and J ends, which lost 7 bases and 5 bases, there was a span of 12 bases. The CDR3 DNA reads as TGTGCCAGCACCGATCACAGGGACGAGCAGTACTTC. The encoded protein is CASTDHRDEQYF.

The chain employs TRBV5-1 and TRBJ1-2, with D maybe TRBD1 (5 bases). V was trimmed by 4 bases and J by 6 bases, leaving 16 bases between them. The germline gives CDR1 SGHRS, CDR2 YFSETQ. CDR3 size: 14 residues. As DNA, the CDR3 is TGCGCCAGCAGCCCCGACAGCAGAACAGATGGCTACACCTTC. Its protein product is CASSPDSRTDGYTF.

This chain connects TRBV11-2 to TRBJ1-2; D is uncertain. V shed 2 bases and J shed 0 bases, with 7 bases lying between them. The CDR3 runs to 14 residues. Germline values: CDR1 SGHAT, CDR2 FQNNGV. The CDR3 DNA is TGTGCCAGCAGCTTACAAATTTCTAACTATGGCTACACCTTC. This translates into CASSLQISNYGYTF. Variable domain in full (rest from reference TRBV11-2 and TRBJ1-2): EAGVAQSPRYKIIEKRQSVAFWCNPISGHATLYWYQQILGQGPKLLIQFQNNGVVDDSQLPKDRFSAERLKGVDSTLKIQPAKLEDSAVYLCASSLQISNYGYTFGSGTRLTVV.

This clone was observed a handful of times. The CDR3 bases are TGCAGCGTTGAACAATGGGACAGTCCGGGGGAGACCCAGTACTTC. Translation gives CSVEQWDSPGETQYF. The J gene is TRBJ2-5, the V gene TRBV29-1, with 7 bases fitting TRBD1. V gave up 2 bases and J gave up 5 bases; unmatched junction bases: 11. CDR3 length: 15 residues. In germline, CDR1 is SQVTM, CDR2 ANQGSEA.

The J gene is TRBJ1-2, the V gene TRBV2; 10 bases line up with TRBD1. CDR1 is SNHLY, CDR2 FYNNEI, per germline. J gave up 0 bases and V 4 bases, and 2 bases lay outside the gene matches. The CDR3 runs 15 residues. The CDR3 nucleotides read TGTGCCAGCAGTGGAGGACAGGGGGCTAACTATGGCTACACCTTC. Its translation: CASSGGQGANYGYTF. The variable domain in full, with the rest retrieved from reference TRBV2 and TRBJ1-2, is EPEVTQTPSHQVTQMGQEVILRCVPISNHLYFYWYRQILGQKVEFLVSFYNNEISEKSEIFDDQFSVERPDGSNFTLKIRSTKLEDSAMYFCASSGGQGANYGYTFGSGTRLTVV.

The gene calls are TRBV27 and TRBJ2-2; D possibly corresponds to TRBD2 (6 bases). Trimming stripped 1 base from V and 2 bases from J, with 8 bases between. The germline CDR1 and CDR2 sequences are MNHEY and SMNVEV (reference sequence). CDR3 length: 15 amino acids. CDR3 residues: CASSLYGGNTGELFF. DNA of the CDR3: TGTGCCAGCAGTTTATACGGGGGTAACACCGGGGAGCTGTTTTTT.

The rearrangement joins TRBV11-1 to TRBJ2-1; the D gene could be TRBD1 or TRBD2 (6 bases each). This CDR3 contains 15 residues. V was pared by 2 bases and J by 4 bases, with 12 bases between. Looked up from germline, CDR1 is SGHAT and CDR2 is FQDESV (reference sequence). This CDR3 is CASSLRGATYNEQFF. The CDR3 nucleotides read TGTGCCAGCAGCTTAAGGGGGGCCACATACAATGAGCAGTTCTTC.

The chain recombines TRBV21-1 with TRBJ2-3; TRBD2 was called by the table and not checked on the DNA. TRBV21-1 is described as a pseudogene. This CDR3 contains 9 residues. As DNA, the CDR3 is TGTGCCAGGCGGGATACGCAGTATTTT. Translated: CARRDTQYF.

CDR3 protein: CASSLGGTSTDTQYF. CDR3 sequence (DNA): TGTGCCAGCAGTCTCGGTGGTACTAGCACAGATACGCAGTATTTT. The chain uses TRBV6-5 and TRBJ2-3; no reliable D call. Germline assignment: CDR1 MNHEY and CDR2 SVGAGI. The ends were cut back, 5 bases at V and 0 bases at J, with 12 bases in the middle. This CDR3 region has 15 residues.

The rearrangement uses TRBV6-6 and TRBJ1-1; D may be TRBD1 (6 bases). CDR1 is MNHNY, CDR2 SVGAGI, per germline (reference sequence). CDR3 size: 14 residues. The V gene lost 2 bases and the J gene lost 3 bases, with 10 bases spanning the gap. CDR3 in amino acids: CASSYRGRDTEAFF. In nucleotides, the CDR3 is TGTGCCAGCAGTTACAGGGGGAGGGACACTGAAGCTTTCTTT.

The J gene is TRBJ2-3, the V gene TRBV7-3; D possibly uses TRBD1 or TRBD2 (5 bases each). Trimming shortened V by 5 bases and J by 8 bases, and 20 bases separated the two germline ends. Germline V CDR1 and CDR2: SGHTA, FQGTGA. The CDR3 covers 15 residues. As DNA, the CDR3 is TGTGCCAGCAGCCGGGACCAGGACCGCCGATCTACGCAGTATTTT. This codes for CASSRDQDRRSTQYF. The full variable domain, in which reference TRBV7-3 and TRBJ2-3 provide the parts outside the CDR3, is GAGVSQTPSNKVTEKGKYVELRCDPISGHTALYWYRQSLGQGPEFLIYFQGTGAADDSGLPNDRFFAVRPEGSVSTLKIQRTERGDSAVYLCASSRDQDRRSTQYFGPGTRLTVL.

This clone was recorded only once. The chain employs TRBV5-1 and TRBJ1-1; a possible D gene is TRBD1 (5 bases). The V gene lost 4 bases and the J gene lost 0 bases, with 16 bases spanning the gap. This CDR3 region has 16 residues. Germline CDR1 is SGHRS and CDR2 is YFSETQ. CDR3 sequence: CASSVGTLWMNTEAFF. CDR3 sequence (DNA): TGCGCCAGCAGCGTTGGGACTTTGTGGATGAACACTGAAGCTTTCTTT.

This clone was recorded a few times. This chain links TRBV29-1 with TRBJ2-5; no definite D call. The length of the CDR3 is 11 residues. Germline V gene data show CDR1 as SQVTM and CDR2 as ANQGSEA. Trimming pared 4 bases from V and 5 bases from J, leaving 8 bases between. CDR3 amino acids: CSVAFSETQYF. The CDR3 DNA is TGCAGCGTTGCTTTTAGTGAGACCCAGTACTTC.

This chain uses TRBV30 with TRBJ2-7; tentatively, D is TRBD1 or TRBD2 (5 bases each). V was cut by 1 base and J by 5 bases, with 9 bases left in between. Looked up from germline, CDR1 is GTSNPN and CDR2 is SVGIG (reference sequence). The CDR3 consists of 12 residues. CDR3 residues: CAWSGGIDEQYF. The CDR3 DNA is TGTGCCTGGAGTGGGGGGATCGACGAGCAGTACTTC.

This sequence joins TRBV29-1 and TRBJ1-1; D is unresolved. The V end lost 0 bases, the J end lost 2 bases, and 7 bases lay between the germline ends. The CDR3 contains 13 residues. Germline lookup yields CDR1 SQVTM and CDR2 ANQGSEA. CDR3 DNA: TGCAGCGTTGAAGATCAGCCCAACACTGAAGCTTTCTTT. Its translation is CSVEDQPNTEAFF.

The rearrangement joins TRBV6-5 to TRBJ2-3; 7 bases agree with TRBD2. The CDR3 is 15 residues long. The trim removed 6 bases at V and 3 bases at J, leaving 9 bases unmatched. Germline loops: CDR1 MNHEY, CDR2 SVGAGI. This CDR3 is CASSPSGVRTDTQYF. For the CDR3, the DNA is TGTGCCAGCAGCCCAAGCGGGGTAAGGACAGATACGCAGTATTTT.

The gene calls are TRBV7-3 and TRBJ1-2; D may be TRBD1 (5 bases). This CDR3 is 13 amino acids long. CDR1 SGHTA and CDR2 FQGTGA come from the germline V gene. With 3 bases removed from V and 5 bases from J, the gap between germline ends came to 10 bases. The CDR3 loop reads CASSLEGNYGYTF. In nucleotides, the CDR3 is TGTGCCAGCAGCTTGGAGGGGAATTATGGCTACACCTTC.

The chain uses TRBV15 and TRBJ2-6; 9 bases line up with TRBD1. The length of the CDR3 is 16 residues. With 3 bases clipped from V and 4 bases from J, the junction kept 4 bases outside the gene matches. From germline, CDR1 is LNHNV and CDR2 YYDKDF (reference sequence). The CDR3 spells CATSRGQGTGANVLTF. In DNA, the CDR3 is TGTGCCACCAGCAGGGGACAGGGAACCGGGGCCAACGTCCTGACTTTC.

The chain joins TRBV10-3 to TRBJ2-7, with D possibly TRBD2 on 6 matching bases. The ends were cut back, 4 bases at V and 6 bases at J, with 10 bases in the middle. This CDR3 comprises 12 residues. Germline values: CDR1 ENHRY, CDR2 SYGVKD. The CDR3 nucleotides read TGTGCCATCAGTGCTAGCGTGGTCGAGCAGTACTTC. Translation gives CAISASVVEQYF.

This clone appeared a single time. The rearrangement uses TRBV6-1 and TRBJ1-2; 8 bases match TRBD1. CDR3 length: 13 amino acids. Germline loops: CDR1 MNHNS, CDR2 SASEGT. J lost 8 bases, V lost 7 bases, and 9 bases had no gene match. The CDR3 DNA follows: TGTGCCAGCATTGCGGACAGGGTTTCCGGCTACACCTTC. Its translation is CASIADRVSGYTF.

The chain carries TRBV9 and TRBJ1-1; D is unresolved. Germline V gene sequence: CDR1 SGDLS, CDR2 YYNGEE. There are 13 residues in the CDR3. Trimming pared 0 bases from V and 4 bases from J, leaving 7 bases between. This CDR3 is CASSVASSTEAFF. The CDR3 nucleotides are TGTGCCAGCAGCGTAGCTTCCTCCACTGAAGCTTTCTTT.

This clone was detected once. The chain employs TRBV29-1 and TRBJ2-7, with TRBD1 identical over 7 bases. The CDR3 extends over 12 amino acids. CDR1 and CDR2 from the germline V gene are SQVTM and ANQGSEA. J lost 5 bases, V lost 4 bases, and 5 bases had no gene match. CDR3 amino acids: CSVGPGGNEQYF. The CDR3 DNA reads as TGCAGCGTTGGGCCAGGGGGAAACGAGCAGTACTTC.

The chain employs TRBV28 and TRBJ1-5, with D unclear. Between the trimmed V and J ends, which lost 8 bases and 3 bases, there was a span of 8 bases. CDR1 and CDR2 from the germline V gene are MDHEN and SYDVKM. CDR3 size: 12 residues. CDR3 amino acids: CASPDINQPQHF. The CDR3 DNA reads TGTGCCAGCCCTGATATCAATCAGCCCCAGCATTTT.

The table lists this clone with a count of one. The rearrangement uses TRBV18 and TRBJ2-7; 8 bases align to TRBD2. The CDR3 totals 15 residues. Germline V gene data show CDR1 as KGHSH and CDR2 as LQKENI. Trimming took 3 bases from V and 4 from J; bases not matched to a gene: 8. The CDR3 here is CASSPTGGIVYEQYF. In DNA, the CDR3 is TGTGCCAGCTCACCGACGGGAGGGATAGTGTACGAGCAGTACTTC.

This clone was detected only a few times. This rearrangement joins TRBV7-2 to TRBJ2-7; 8 bases fit TRBD2. This CDR3 has 15 amino acids. Germline V gene sequence: CDR1 SGHTA, CDR2 FQGNSA. Trimming at V came to 5 bases and at J to 0 bases, leaving 6 bases not matched to a gene. The CDR3 region has the DNA TGTGCCAGCAGCGCCCGGGGGGGGCCCTCCTACGAGCAGTACTTC. Encoded protein: CASSARGGPSYEQYF.

This chain connects TRBV5-1 to TRBJ2-1; 14 nucleotides match TRBD2. V trimming: 2 bases; J trimming: 9 bases; junction bases outside the gene matches: 7. The CDR3 is 16 residues long. The germline gives CDR1 SGHRS, CDR2 YFSETQ. As DNA, the CDR3 is TGCGCCAGCAGCTTTTCGACTAGCGGGGGGGCCGGTGAGCAGTTCTTC. This translates into CASSFSTSGGAGEQFF.